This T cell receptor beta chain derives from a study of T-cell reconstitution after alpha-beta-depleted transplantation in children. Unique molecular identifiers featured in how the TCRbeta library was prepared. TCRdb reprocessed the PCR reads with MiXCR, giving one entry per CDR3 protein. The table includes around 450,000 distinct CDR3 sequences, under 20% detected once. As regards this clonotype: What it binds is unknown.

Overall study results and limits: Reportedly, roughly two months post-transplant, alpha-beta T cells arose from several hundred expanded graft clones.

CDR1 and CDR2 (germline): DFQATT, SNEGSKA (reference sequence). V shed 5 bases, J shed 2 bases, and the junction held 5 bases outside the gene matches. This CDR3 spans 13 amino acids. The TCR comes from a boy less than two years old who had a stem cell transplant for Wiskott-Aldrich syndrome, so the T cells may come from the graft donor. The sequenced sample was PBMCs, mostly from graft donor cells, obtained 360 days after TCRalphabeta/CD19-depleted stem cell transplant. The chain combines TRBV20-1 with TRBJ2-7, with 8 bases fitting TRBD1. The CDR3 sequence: CSASGGKTYEQYF. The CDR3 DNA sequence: TGCAGTGCTTCAGGGGGCAAGACCTACGAGCAGTACTTC.